This TCR beta chain emerged from a study of T-cell reconstitution after alpha-beta-depleted transplantation in children. Unique molecular identifiers tagged the TCRbeta library. Each CDR3 protein is one row after TCRdb ran MiXCR on the PCR reads. Counted here are some 590,000 distinct CDR3 sequences, about 10% occurring once; the ten biggest clones make up 4%. CDR3 size: 12 residues. Germline values: CDR1 SEHNR, CDR2 FQNEAQ (reference sequence). The V end lost 7 bases, the J end lost 3 bases, and 10 bases lay between the germline ends. The source of this sequence is a human donor who donated a stem cell graft to a child with acute myeloid leukemia. The genes are TRBV7-9 and TRBJ2-7; D is ambiguous. Sample: PBMCs from the stem cell graft donor, taken from the stem cell graft. Here the CDR3 reads CASKFSIYEQYF. The CDR3 nucleotides are TGTGCCAGCAAGTTTTCCATCTACGAGCAGTACTTC.